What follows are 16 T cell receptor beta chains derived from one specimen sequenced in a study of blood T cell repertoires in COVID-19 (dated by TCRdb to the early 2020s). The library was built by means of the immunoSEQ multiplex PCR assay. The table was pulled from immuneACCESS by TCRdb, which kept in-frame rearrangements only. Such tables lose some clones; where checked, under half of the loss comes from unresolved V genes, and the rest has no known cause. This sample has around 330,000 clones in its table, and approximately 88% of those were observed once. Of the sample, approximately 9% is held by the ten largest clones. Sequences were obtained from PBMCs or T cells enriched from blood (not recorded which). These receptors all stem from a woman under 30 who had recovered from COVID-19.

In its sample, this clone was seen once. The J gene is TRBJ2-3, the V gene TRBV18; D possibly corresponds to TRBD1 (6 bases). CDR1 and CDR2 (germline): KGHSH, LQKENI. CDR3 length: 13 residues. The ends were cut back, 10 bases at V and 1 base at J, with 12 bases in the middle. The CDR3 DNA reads TGTGCCATAAGGACAGACGGCACAGATACGCAGTATTTT. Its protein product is CAIRTDGTDTQYF. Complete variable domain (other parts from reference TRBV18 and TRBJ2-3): NAGVMQNPRHLVRRRGQEARLRCSPMKGHSHVYWYRQLPEEGLKFMVYLQKENIIDESGMPKERFSAEFPKEGPSILRIQQVVRGDSAAYFCAIRTDGTDTQYFGPGTRLTVL.

The chain's CDR3 is CAIKTSEGPYEQYF. For the CDR3, the DNA is TGTGCCATCAAGACTAGCGAGGGCCCCTACGAGCAGTACTTC. The chain employs TRBV10-3 and TRBJ2-7; 8 nucleotides match TRBD2. The CDR3 runs 14 residues. J was trimmed by 2 bases and V by 7 bases; bases with no gene match: 7. Germline values: CDR1 ENHRY, CDR2 SYGVKD.

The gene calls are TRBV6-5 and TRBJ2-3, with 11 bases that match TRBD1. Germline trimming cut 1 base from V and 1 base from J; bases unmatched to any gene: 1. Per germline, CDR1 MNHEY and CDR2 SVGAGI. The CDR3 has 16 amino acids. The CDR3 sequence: CASSYWTGGGTDTQYF. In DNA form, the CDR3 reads TGTGCCAGCAGTTACTGGACAGGGGGCGGCACAGATACGCAGTATTTT.

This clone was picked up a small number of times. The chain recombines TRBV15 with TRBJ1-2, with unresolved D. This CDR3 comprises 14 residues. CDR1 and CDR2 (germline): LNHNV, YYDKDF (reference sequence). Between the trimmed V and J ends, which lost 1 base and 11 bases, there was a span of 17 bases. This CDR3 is CATSRVINKFSYTF. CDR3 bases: TGTGCCACCAGCAGAGTCATTAACAAATTCAGTTACACCTTC.

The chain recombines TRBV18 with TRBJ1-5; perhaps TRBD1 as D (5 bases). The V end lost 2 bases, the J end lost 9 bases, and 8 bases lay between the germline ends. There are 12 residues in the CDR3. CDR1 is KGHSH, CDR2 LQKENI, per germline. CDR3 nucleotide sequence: TGTGCCAGCTCACCAGACAGAGGGCCCCAGCATTTT. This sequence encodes CASSPDRGPQHF.

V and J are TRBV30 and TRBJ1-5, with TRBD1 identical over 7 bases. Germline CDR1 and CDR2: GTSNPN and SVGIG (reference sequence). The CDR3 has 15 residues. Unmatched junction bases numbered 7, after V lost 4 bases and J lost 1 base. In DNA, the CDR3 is TGTGCCTGGAAAAAAGGGACAGCCAGCAATCAGCCCCAGCATTTT. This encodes CAWKKGTASNQPQHF. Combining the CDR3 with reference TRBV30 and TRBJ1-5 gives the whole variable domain SQTIHQWPATLVQPVGSPLSLECTVEGTSNPNLYWYRQAAGRGLQLLFYSVGIGQISSEVPQNLSASRPQDRQFILSSKKLLLSDSGFYLCAWKKGTASNQPQHFGDGTRLSIL.

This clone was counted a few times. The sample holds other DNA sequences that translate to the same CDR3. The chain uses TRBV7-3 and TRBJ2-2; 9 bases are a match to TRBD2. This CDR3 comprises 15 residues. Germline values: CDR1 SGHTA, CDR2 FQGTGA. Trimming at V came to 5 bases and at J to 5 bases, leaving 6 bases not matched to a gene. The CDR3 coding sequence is TGTGCCAGCAGCCTTAGCGGGGGAGGAACCGGGGAGCTGTTTTTT. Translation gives CASSLSGGGTGELFF.

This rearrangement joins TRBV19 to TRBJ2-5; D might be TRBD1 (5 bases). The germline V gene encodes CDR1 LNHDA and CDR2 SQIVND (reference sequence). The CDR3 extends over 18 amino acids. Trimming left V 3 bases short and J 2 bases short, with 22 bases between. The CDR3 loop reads CASSIKFLAFRVQETQYF. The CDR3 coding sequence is TGTGCCAGTAGTATCAAGTTTCTGGCGTTCAGGGTACAAGAGACCCAGTACTTC.

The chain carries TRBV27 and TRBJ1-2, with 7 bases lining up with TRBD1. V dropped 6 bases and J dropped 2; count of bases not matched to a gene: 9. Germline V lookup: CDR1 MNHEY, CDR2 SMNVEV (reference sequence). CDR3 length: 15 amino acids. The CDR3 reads CASRPTGDLNYGYTF. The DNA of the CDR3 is TGTGCCAGCAGGCCTACAGGGGACCTAAACTATGGCTACACCTTC.

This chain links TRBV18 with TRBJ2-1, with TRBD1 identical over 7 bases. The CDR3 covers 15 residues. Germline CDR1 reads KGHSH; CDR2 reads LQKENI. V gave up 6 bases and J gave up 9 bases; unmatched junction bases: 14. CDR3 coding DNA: TGTGCCAGCTCTGGTGACAGGGCCCCGAGGGGTGAGCAGTTCTTC. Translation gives CASSGDRAPRGEQFF.

CDR3 loop: CASSAADRGGGYTF. CDR3 in DNA: TGTGCCAGCAGTGCGGCAGACAGGGGAGGGGGCTACACCTTC. The rearrangement joins TRBV6-2 or TRBV6-3 to TRBJ1-2; TRBD1 aligns across 8 bases. V lost 5 bases, J lost 8 bases, and 10 bases stayed unmatched. The germline V gene has CDR1 MNHEY and CDR2 SVGEGT. The CDR3 is 14 residues long.

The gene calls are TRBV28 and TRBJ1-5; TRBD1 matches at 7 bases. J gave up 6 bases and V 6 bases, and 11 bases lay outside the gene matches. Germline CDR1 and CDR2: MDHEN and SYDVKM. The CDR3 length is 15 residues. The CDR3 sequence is CASRPGQILAQPQHF. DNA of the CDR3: TGTGCCAGCAGACCGGGACAGATTTTAGCTCAGCCCCAGCATTTT.

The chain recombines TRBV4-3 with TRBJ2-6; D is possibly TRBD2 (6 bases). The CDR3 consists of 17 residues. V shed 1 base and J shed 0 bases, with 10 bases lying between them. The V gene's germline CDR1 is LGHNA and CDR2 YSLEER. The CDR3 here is CASSQGEVRSGANVLTF. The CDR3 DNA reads TGCGCCAGCAGCCAAGGGGAGGTTCGCTCTGGGGCCAACGTCCTGACTTTC.

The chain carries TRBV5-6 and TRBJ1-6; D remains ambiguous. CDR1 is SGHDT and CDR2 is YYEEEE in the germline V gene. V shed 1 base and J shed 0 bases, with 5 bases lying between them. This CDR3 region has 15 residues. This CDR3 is CASSLYSSYNSPLHF. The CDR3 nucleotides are TGTGCCAGCAGCTTGTACAGCTCCTATAATTCACCCCTCCACTTT.

CDR3 DNA sequence: TGTGCCAGCAGCCAAACAGGGAATACGCAGTATTTT. Amino acids: CASSQTGNTQYF. This chain uses TRBV3-1 (or the pseudogene TRBV3-2) with TRBJ2-3, with D possibly being TRBD1 (6 bases). The CDR3 loop spans 12 amino acids. Germline V gene lookup returns CDR1 LGHDT and CDR2 YNNKEL (reference sequence). Between the trimmed V and J ends, which lost 2 bases and 7 bases, there was a span of 7 bases.

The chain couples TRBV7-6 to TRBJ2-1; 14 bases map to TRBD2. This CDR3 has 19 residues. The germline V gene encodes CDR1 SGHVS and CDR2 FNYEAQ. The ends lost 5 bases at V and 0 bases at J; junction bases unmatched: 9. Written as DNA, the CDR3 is TGTGCCAGCAGCCCGCTAGGACTAGCGGGGGGACCCTCCTACAATGAGCAGTTCTTC. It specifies CASSPLGLAGGPSYNEQFF.